This T cell receptor (beta chain) is drawn from a study of blood T cell repertoires in COVID-19. Background on the study: Italy, Spain and the United States were the sources of the convalescent and acute COVID-19 samples. The cDNA or gDNA used as material had been derived from T cells, B-cell-depleted T cells, or PBMCs.

As handled by the study authors: Amplification from reference gene primers served as the basis for estimated nucleated cell counts. Here immunoSEQ multiplex PCR was the method, and the copy in TCRdb shows in-frame clones only, minus some. V and J calls and clone size come straight from that table; D and trimming were deduced from the DNA. The sample carries around 96,000 clones, nearly 95% recorded once. V lost 4 bases and J 5 bases, leaving 17 bases between the germline ends. Germline V gene data show CDR1 as MNHEY and CDR2 as SMNVEV (reference sequence). CDR3 size: 15 residues. The chain joins TRBV27 to TRBJ2-5; a possible D gene is TRBD1 (5 bases). What was sequenced was peripheral blood. The TCR was taken from a human donor with active COVID-19. The donor label of this sample is uncertain. The CDR3 coding sequence is TGTGCCAGCAGTTCGACAGAAGTTCTTGGTGAGACCCAGTACTTC. Protein product: CASSSTEVLGETQYF.